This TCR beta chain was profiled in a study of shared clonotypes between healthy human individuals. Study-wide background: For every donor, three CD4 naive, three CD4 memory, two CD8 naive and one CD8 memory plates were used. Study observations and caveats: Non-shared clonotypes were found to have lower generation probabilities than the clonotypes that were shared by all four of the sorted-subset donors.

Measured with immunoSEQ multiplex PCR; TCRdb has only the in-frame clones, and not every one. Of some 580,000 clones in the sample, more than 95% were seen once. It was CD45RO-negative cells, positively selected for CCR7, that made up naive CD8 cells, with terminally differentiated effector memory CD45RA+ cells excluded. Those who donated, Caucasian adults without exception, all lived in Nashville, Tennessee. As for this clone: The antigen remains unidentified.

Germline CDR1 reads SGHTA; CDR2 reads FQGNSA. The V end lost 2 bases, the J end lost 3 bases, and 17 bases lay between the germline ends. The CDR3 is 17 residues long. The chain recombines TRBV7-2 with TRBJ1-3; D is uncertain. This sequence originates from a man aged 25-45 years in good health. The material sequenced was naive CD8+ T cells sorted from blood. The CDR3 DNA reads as TGTGCCAGCAGCTTATCCCATGGTCTCTCCCTTGGAAACACCATATATTTT. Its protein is CASSLSHGLSLGNTIYF.